A single sample is the source of the 19 T cell receptor beta chains below, sequenced in a study of graft-versus-host responses after intestinal transplantation. Their antigens remain unidentified. Data came from immunoSEQ multiplex PCR; TCRdb stores just in-frame clones and leaves some out. The sample consists of 80,000 to 85,000 clones, about nine tenths of them appearing once. This material consisted of unstimulated CD4+ T cells sorted from spleen or lymph node cells, taken before intestinal transplant. The receptor set was obtained from a human donor who received an intestinal transplant.

The CDR3 reads CASSVATPTGGPRGTGELFF. Here the CDR3 DNA reads TGTGCCAGCAGCGTAGCTACCCCGACAGGGGGCCCCCGGGGAACCGGGGAGCTGTTTTTT. V gene TRBV9 combines with J gene TRBJ2-2; 10 nucleotides match TRBD1. The germline gives CDR1 SGDLS, CDR2 YYNGEE. CDR3 size: 20 residues. Trimming at V came to 0 bases and at J to 5 bases, leaving 16 bases not matched to a gene.

This rearrangement joins TRBV14 to TRBJ1-2, with D uncertain. Germline V lookup: CDR1 SGHDN, CDR2 FVKESK. The ends were cut back, 1 base at V and 6 bases at J, with 6 bases in the middle. The CDR3 loop spans 12 amino acids. DNA of the CDR3: TGTGCCAGCAGCCAAGGGAGCCATGGCTACACCTTC. This encodes CASSQGSHGYTF.

The rearrangement links TRBV21-1 to TRBJ1-1; TRBD1 was called by the table and not checked on the DNA. TRBV21-1 is annotated as a pseudogene. The CDR3 length is 16 residues. CDR3 DNA sequence: TGTGCCAGCAGAAACTACCCCGGACAGAAAGACACTGAAGCTTTCTTT. This encodes CASRNYPGQKDTEAFF.

Only one count was recorded for this clone. The chain couples TRBV9 to TRBJ2-3, with 8 bases identical to TRBD2. Germline trimming cut 0 bases from V and 3 bases from J; bases unmatched to any gene: 6. This CDR3 spans 16 amino acids. The germline CDR1 and CDR2 sequences are SGDLS and YYNGEE. The CDR3 nucleotides read TGTGCCAGCAGCGTAGCCGGGGGGGGCCGGACAGATACGCAGTATTTT. It specifies CASSVAGGGRTDTQYF.

The genes are TRBV7-2 and TRBJ1-2, with 7 positions matching TRBD1. Unmatched junction bases numbered 11, after V lost 5 bases and J lost 8 bases. Germline values: CDR1 SGHTA, CDR2 FQGNSA. This CDR3 spans 14 amino acids. CDR3 residues: CASSPTRGNGGYTF. CDR3 nucleotide sequence: TGTGCCAGCAGCCCAACCAGGGGGAACGGCGGCTACACCTTC.

The V and J genes are TRBV27 and TRBJ1-4, with D unclear. Germline V CDR1 and CDR2: MNHEY, SMNVEV (reference sequence). The V and J ends lost 6 bases and 10 bases respectively, with 18 bases between them. The CDR3 runs 14 residues. CDR3 sequence: CASRVEGLGGKLFF. DNA of the CDR3: TGTGCCAGCAGGGTAGAGGGTCTGGGCGGAAAACTGTTTTTT.

On this clone: The junction differs from germline at one of its ends, possibly a read error. The J gene is TRBJ1-1, the V gene TRBV6-6, with D hard to call. The CDR3 sequence is 12 residues long. Germline V lookup: CDR1 MNHNY, CDR2 SVGAGI (reference sequence). CDR3: CASSPGNTGAFF. In nucleotides, the CDR3 is TGTGCCAGCTCACCGGGGAACACTGGAGCTTTCTTT.

The chain uses TRBV18 and TRBJ2-3; D is ambiguous. Germline CDR1 KGHSH, CDR2 LQKENI. This CDR3 region has 12 residues. Between the trimmed V and J ends, which lost 3 bases and 1 base, there was a span of 2 bases. CDR3 sequence (DNA): TGTGCCAGCTCACCCGGCACAGATACGCAGTATTTT. Translating gives CASSPGTDTQYF.

The V gene is TRBV2, the J gene TRBJ1-1; the match to TRBD1 covers 9 bases. Germline lookup yields CDR1 SNHLY and CDR2 FYNNEI. The CDR3 totals 14 residues. With V trimmed by 5 bases and J by 6 bases, 7 bases remained unmatched. The CDR3 sequence is CASSWDRDAPEAFF. CDR3 DNA sequence: TGTGCCAGCAGTTGGGACAGGGACGCGCCTGAAGCTTTCTTT.

The chain joins TRBV7-2 to TRBJ2-1; 9 positions match TRBD2. The CDR3 is 16 residues long. J lost 0 bases, V lost 8 bases, and 8 bases had no gene match. Germline assignment: CDR1 SGHTA and CDR2 FQGNSA. CDR3 coding DNA: TGTGCCAGCTCGCTAGCGGGGCGCAGCTCCTACAATGAGCAGTTCTTC. Translation: CASSLAGRSSYNEQFF.

This chain uses TRBV19 with TRBJ2-7, with 9 bases aligning to TRBD1. The CDR3 is 14 residues long. The germline CDR1 and CDR2 sequences are LNHDA and SQIVND (reference sequence). Germline trimming cut 4 bases from V and 6 bases from J; bases unmatched to any gene: 7. CDR3 sequence: CASSSTGTGIEQYF. CDR3 sequence (DNA): TGTGCCAGTAGTAGCACCGGGACAGGGATCGAGCAGTACTTC.

V usage is TRBV6-5 and J usage is TRBJ1-3, with D possibly matching TRBD1 (6 bases). Trimming shortened V by 5 bases and J by 5 bases, and 13 bases separated the two germline ends. Germline V lookup: CDR1 MNHEY, CDR2 SVGAGI. The CDR3 has 14 residues. The CDR3 DNA reads TGTGCCAGCAGTACAGGGAACCAGAGAAACACCATATATTTT. It is translated as CASSTGNQRNTIYF.

This clone was detected only a few times. The chain carries TRBV10-3 and TRBJ1-3; D is undetermined. The CDR3 consists of 16 residues. CDR1 and CDR2 (germline): ENHRY, SYGVKD. The V gene lost 5 bases and the J gene lost 0 bases, with 14 bases spanning the gap. DNA of the CDR3: TGTGCCATCAGTCAGGCCAATTCCCTCTCTGGAAACACCATATATTTT. It yields the protein CAISQANSLSGNTIYF.

The chain recombines TRBV6-5 with TRBJ1-4, with TRBD1 matching over 8 bases. The CDR3 is made up of 15 amino acids. Germline V lookup: CDR1 MNHEY, CDR2 SVGAGI. With 1 base clipped from V and 8 bases from J, the junction kept 6 bases outside the gene matches. Here the CDR3 DNA reads TGTGCCAGCAGTTACTTGTCTGGACAGGGCGAAAAACTGTTTTTT. This gives the protein CASSYLSGQGEKLFF.

The chain joins TRBV30 to TRBJ2-7; the match to TRBD1 covers 7 bases. With V trimmed by 2 bases and J by 6 bases, 7 bases remained unmatched. The length of the CDR3 is 13 residues. Germline CDR1 reads GTSNPN; CDR2 reads SVGIG (reference sequence). The CDR3 is CAWSIQGESEQYF. In DNA form, the CDR3 reads TGTGCCTGGAGTATCCAGGGGGAGAGCGAGCAGTACTTC.

This chain links TRBV11-3 with TRBJ1-6; TRBD1 might be the D (5 bases). The germline CDR1 and CDR2 sequences are SGHNT and YENEEA. V lost 5 bases, J lost 9 bases, and 14 bases lay in between. CDR3 length equals 14 residues. Here the CDR3 reads CASSPRQGRSPLHF. The DNA for the CDR3 is TGTGCCAGCAGCCCCCGTCAGGGTCGTTCACCCCTCCACTTT.

The chain uses TRBV29-1 and TRBJ1-3; possible D gene TRBD1, 6 bases. The germline V gene encodes CDR1 SQVTM and CDR2 ANQGSEA. The CDR3 runs 11 residues. CDR3: CAGASGNTIYF. In nucleotides, the CDR3 is TGCGCAGGGGCTTCTGGAAACACCATATATTTT.

This clone has more than one count but fewer than ten. This chain connects TRBV2 to TRBJ1-4, with 10 bases matching TRBD1. Germline lookup yields CDR1 SNHLY and CDR2 FYNNEI. Trimming cost V 7 bases and J 6 bases; bases outside gene matches: 5. The CDR3 is 14 residues long. The CDR3 reads CASTPDRGYEKLFF. The CDR3 nucleotides are TGTGCCAGCACCCCGGACAGGGGGTATGAAAAACTGTTTTTT.

The rearrangement joins TRBV18 to TRBJ1-2; maybe TRBD1 (6 bases). Germline CDR1 reads KGHSH; CDR2 reads LQKENI. V lost 3 bases to trimming and J lost 2 bases, with 10 bases between them. The CDR3 is made up of 14 amino acids. The CDR3 spells CASSPTGQNYGYTF. The CDR3 DNA sequence: TGTGCCAGCTCACCCACAGGACAGAACTATGGCTACACCTTC.